These 8 T cell receptor beta chains share one sample of origin, sequenced in a study of CD8 T cells in ankylosing spondylitis. Each CDR3 protein is one row after TCRdb ran MiXCR on the 5' RACE reads. Of some 240,000 distinct CDR3 sequences in the sample, over 15% were seen once. The sample consisted of blood, either unsorted or a sorted T cell fraction (not recorded which). The receptors come from a male donor with ankylosing spondylitis or in good health (not recorded which).

CDR3 DNA: TGTGCCAGCAGCCTCGGGACAGGGAGAGATTCCTACAATGAGCAGTTCTTC. This sequence encodes CASSLGTGRDSYNEQFF. The chain is built from TRBV6-2 or TRBV6-3 and TRBJ2-1, with 9 bases identical to TRBD1. This CDR3 spans 17 amino acids. The junction had 10 bases not matched to a gene; V was cut back by 6 bases and J by 1 base. The germline V gene encodes CDR1 MNHEY and CDR2 SVGEGT.

This clonotype was seen at least ten times. This chain uses TRBV28 with TRBJ2-5; D is perhaps TRBD1 (7 bases). CDR3 length equals 15 residues. V lost 5 bases to trimming and J lost 5 bases, with 18 bases between them. Germline V CDR1 and CDR2: MDHEN, SYDVKM. The CDR3 here is CASSLTASGGETQYF. CDR3 coding DNA: TGTGCCAGCAGTCTGACAGCCTCAGGGGGGGAGACCCAGTACTTC.

This rearrangement joins TRBV4-1 to TRBJ2-1; no definite D call. Trimming took off 0 bases at V and 12 bases at J, with 9 bases between the two ends. Germline V lookup: CDR1 MGHRA, CDR2 YSYEKL. The CDR3 is 12 amino acids. This CDR3 reads CASSQDGVGQFF. The CDR3 DNA follows: TGCGCCAGCAGCCAAGATGGAGTAGGGCAGTTCTTC.

This clonotype has only a few counts. The rearrangement uses TRBV10-3 and TRBJ2-5, with no clear D. Trimming stripped 3 bases from V and 4 bases from J, with 9 bases between. Germline V gene sequence: CDR1 ENHRY, CDR2 SYGVKD. The CDR3 consists of 13 residues. The CDR3 is CAISESGVETQYF. CDR3 sequence (DNA): TGTGCCATCAGTGAAAGTGGGGTAGAGACCCAGTACTTC.

Written as DNA, the CDR3 is TGTGCCAGCAGCGTTTCAGGGGGCATCTACGAGCAGTACTTC. Protein sequence: CASSVSGGIYEQYF. The chain carries TRBV9 and TRBJ2-7, with 8 bases lining up with TRBD1. After removal of 2 bases from V and 3 bases from J, the junction contained 4 bases not matched to a gene. From germline, CDR1 is SGDLS and CDR2 YYNGEE. This CDR3 region has 14 residues.

This chain connects TRBV5-1 to TRBJ2-2; a possible D gene is TRBD2 (5 bases). The germline V gene encodes CDR1 SGHRS and CDR2 YFSETQ. This CDR3 has 14 amino acids. The germline V and J ends were trimmed by 0 bases and 7 bases, with 10 bases remaining between them. DNA for the CDR3: TGCGCCAGCAGCTTGGGTAGCGCCGGCGGGGAGCTGTTTTTT. It codes for CASSLGSAGGELFF.

The chain employs TRBV18 and TRBJ2-2, with D hard to call. The CDR3 has 16 residues. Germline loops: CDR1 KGHSH, CDR2 LQKENI. V lost 0 bases, J lost 0 bases, and 8 bases lay in between. CDR3 nucleotide sequence: TGTGCCAGCTCACCACCGGACGGACCGAACACCGGGGAGCTGTTTTTT. Translation: CASSPPDGPNTGELFF. Based on the CDR3 plus reference TRBV18 and TRBJ2-2, the full variable domain is NAGVMQNPRHLVRRRGQEARLRCSPMKGHSHVYWYRQLPEEGLKFMVYLQKENIIDESGMPKERFSAEFPKEGPSILRIQQVVRGDSAAYFCASSPPDGPNTGELFFGEGSRLTVL.

This clonotype was counted only a few times. The chain is built from TRBV12-5 and TRBJ2-7; 7 bases are a match to TRBD1. Germline CDR1 reads LGHNT; CDR2 reads FRNRAP. This CDR3 is 16 amino acids long. V dropped 1 base and J dropped 2; count of bases not matched to a gene: 8. The CDR3 DNA reads as TGTGCTAGTGGTTTGGCCACCAGACAGGGTACCTACGAGCAGTACTTC. Translation: CASGLATRQGTYEQYF.